The source of this T cell receptor (beta chain) is a study of vaccination and CD4 T cells after COVID-19. Study-level findings and limits: Median SARS-CoV-2-reactive clonotypes rose from about 22 to 38, not significantly.

With regard to this clonotype: Its specificity is not known.

Cultured CD4+ T cell DNA was sequenced using the Oncomine TCR Beta short-read assay. One entry per CDR3 protein results from TCRdb running MiXCR on the PCR reads. The data hold approximately 12,000 distinct CDR3 sequences, with approximately 82% observed a single time. The V end was cut by 1 base, the J end by 5 bases, with 8 bases between. CDR3 length equals 13 residues. Germline lookup yields CDR1 MRHNA and CDR2 SNTAGT. As for treatment: approximately nine-day PBMC culture with coronavirus spike peptide pools or control peptides (ViraFEST assay). The rearrangement links TRBV6-4 to TRBJ1-2; D unclear. The sequenced material came from CD4+ T cells from blood, cultured in vitro. The source of this sequence is a human donor who had recovered from COVID-19. The CDR3 is CASSDLDGYGYTF. The CDR3 DNA is TGTGCCAGCAGTGACTTAGACGGATATGGCTACACCTTC.